This entry features one TCR beta chain sequence. These data come from a study of blood T cell repertoires in COVID-19. The overall study: T cells, B-cell-depleted T cells, or PBMCs provided the cDNA or gDNA that served as material.

Produced via immunoSEQ multiplex PCR; TCRdb's table is partial and in-frame only. Here the sample spans some 89,000 clones, 89% being singletons. This clonotype was obtained from a middle-aged man with acute or convalescent COVID-19. The sequenced sample consisted of peripheral blood.

As DNA, the CDR3 is TGTGCCAGCTCACCAGAGGGACAGGCGAACACTGAAGCTTTCTTT. It specifies CASSPEGQANTEAFF. The J gene is TRBJ1-1, the V gene TRBV18, with 8 bases aligning to TRBD1. The CDR3 totals 15 residues. Germline CDR1 reads KGHSH; CDR2 reads LQKENI. Unmatched junction bases numbered 3, after V lost 2 bases and J lost 1 base.